The TCR beta chain under discussion was sequenced for a study of T cell changes during pregnancy in multiple sclerosis. The assay was immunoSEQ multiplex PCR, and TCRdb's table has in-frame clones only and misses some. This table has under 100,000 clones, 94% appearing once. The germline CDR1 and CDR2 sequences are SGHVS and FNYEAQ. CDR3 length: 12 residues. V was trimmed by 5 bases and J by 9 bases, leaving 8 bases between them. This sequence originates from a female donor with multiple sclerosis, enrolled in a pregnancy study. V usage is TRBV7-6 and J usage is TRBJ1-6, with TRBD1 as a possible D gene (6 bases). Sequenced here: peripheral blood, sampled in the third trimester of pregnancy. The CDR3 nucleotides are TGTGCCAGCAGCCTACAGGGTTCACCCCTCCACTTT. It encodes CASSLQGSPLHF.